This T cell receptor (beta chain) derives from a study of blood T cell repertoires in COVID-19. Germline CDR1 SGHRS, CDR2 YFSETQ. The J segment lost 4 bases and the V segment lost 3 bases, leaving 1 base of the junction unmatched. The CDR3 contains 13 residues. The assay was immunoSEQ multiplex PCR, and TCRdb's table has in-frame clones only and misses some. This sample has about 140,000 clones, with around three quarters found just once. The sample was peripheral blood. This chain uses TRBV5-1 with TRBJ1-1; 9 bases map to TRBD1. This TCR was recovered from a man at least 80 years old with acute or convalescent COVID-19. CDR3 sequence (DNA): TGCGCCAGCAGCTGGGGACAGGGCACTGAAGCTTTCTTT. Translation gives CASSWGQGTEAFF.